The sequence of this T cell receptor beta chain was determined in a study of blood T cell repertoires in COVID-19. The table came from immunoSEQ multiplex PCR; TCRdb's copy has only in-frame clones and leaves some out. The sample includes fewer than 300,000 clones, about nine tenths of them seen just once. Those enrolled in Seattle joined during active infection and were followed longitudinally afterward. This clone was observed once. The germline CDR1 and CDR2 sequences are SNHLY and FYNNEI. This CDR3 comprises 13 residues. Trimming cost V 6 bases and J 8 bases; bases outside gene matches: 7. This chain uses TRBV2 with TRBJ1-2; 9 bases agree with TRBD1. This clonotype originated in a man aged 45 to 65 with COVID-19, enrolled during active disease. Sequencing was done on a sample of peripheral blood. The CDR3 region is CASSSDRGAGYTF. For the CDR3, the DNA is TGTGCCAGCAGCAGTGACAGGGGGGCGGGCTACACCTTC.